The rows below give T cell receptor beta chains drawn from one sample of a study of cytotoxic CD8 clonotypes in ibrutinib-treated CLL. Sequencing used immunoSEQ multiplex PCR; TCRdb keeps in-frame clones, though not all of them. The sample includes 160,000 or so clones, about 88% of them seen just once. Sequenced material: PBMCs, taken at disease progression, from a patient treated with ibrutinib. Every receptor here comes from a human donor with chronic lymphocytic leukemia. Each CDR3 is given with its conserved first and last residue. Fields, in order: J gene, D gene, V gene, clone size, CDR3 DNA, CDR3 protein. A D gene is named only where the DNA matches it firmly. Part of the rows lack a size; the others show once, few, many or a class for expanded clones.

>TRBJ2-4|.|TRBV7-8|.
TGTGCCAGCAGCCCCGGTCTTGCGGAAAACATTCAGTACTTC
CASSPGLAENIQYF
>TRBJ2-7|TRBD1|TRBV28|.
TGTGCCAGCAGTCCACTCGGACAGGGGTACTACGAGCAGTACTTC
CASSPLGQGYYEQYF
>TRBJ2-2|TRBD1|TRBV7-7|few
TGTGCCAGCAGTCCCGTCGGTGGACAGGGGTCCGTCGGGGAGCTGTTTTTT
CASSPVGGQGSVGELFF
>TRBJ2-7|TRBD2|TRBV11-2|.
TGTGCCAGCAGCTCGCGGGGGGTAGGTACCGACGAGCAGTACTTC
CASSSRGVGTDEQYF
>TRBJ2-1|TRBD1|TRBV18|.
TGTGCCAGCTCCCAAACTACAGGGGCACCCTACAATGAGCAGTTCTTC
CASSQTTGAPYNEQFF
>TRBJ1-1|TRBD1|TRBV18|.
TGTGCCAGCTCACCACAACAGGGGGCTAGTGAAGCTTTCTTT
CASSPQQGASEAFF
>TRBJ2-7|TRBD1|TRBV18|.
TGTGCCAGCTCATCAAATGCCGGGACAGGGTCCTACGAGCAGTACTTC
CASSSNAGTGSYEQYF
>TRBJ2-1|.|TRBV6-5|.
TGTGCCAGCAGTTACTCGAGGGCCCCAAGGGGCGATGAGCAGTTCTTC
CASSYSRAPRGDEQFF
>TRBJ1-2|.|TRBV19|.
TGTGCCAGTAGTTCGTGGGACTTAGGGGACTATGGCTACACCTTC
CASSSWDLGDYGYTF
>TRBJ2-1|.|TRBV7-2|.
TGTGCCAGCAGCTTCGTAGGGGGGGCCTCGGGCAGTGAGCAGTTCTTC
CASSFVGGASGSEQFF
>TRBJ1-3|.|TRBV28|.
TGTGCCAGCACCCGACACCGAAGCTCTGGAAACACCATATATTTT
CASTRHRSSGNTIYF
>TRBJ1-2|.|TRBV7-3|few
TGTGCCAGCAGCTTAGTCGGGTCGGACGGCTACACCTTC
CASSLVGSDGYTF
>TRBJ2-3|TRBD2|TRBV7-2|.
TGTGCCAGCAGCCTCGGTAGCGGGAGGGATACGCAGTATTTT
CASSLGSGRDTQYF
>TRBJ2-5|TRBD1|TRBV5-5|.
TGTGCCAGCAGCTCACAGGGGGCTTGGGAGACCCAGTACTTC
CASSSQGAWETQYF
>TRBJ2-7|TRBD1|TRBV4-1|.
TGCGCCAGCAGCCAAATCCCCGGGACAGGGTACGAGCAGTACTTC
CASSQIPGTGYEQYF
>TRBJ1-2|.|TRBV6-1|.
TGTGCCAGCAGTGTTTACAGGGAACCCTATGGCTACACCTTC
CASSVYREPYGYTF